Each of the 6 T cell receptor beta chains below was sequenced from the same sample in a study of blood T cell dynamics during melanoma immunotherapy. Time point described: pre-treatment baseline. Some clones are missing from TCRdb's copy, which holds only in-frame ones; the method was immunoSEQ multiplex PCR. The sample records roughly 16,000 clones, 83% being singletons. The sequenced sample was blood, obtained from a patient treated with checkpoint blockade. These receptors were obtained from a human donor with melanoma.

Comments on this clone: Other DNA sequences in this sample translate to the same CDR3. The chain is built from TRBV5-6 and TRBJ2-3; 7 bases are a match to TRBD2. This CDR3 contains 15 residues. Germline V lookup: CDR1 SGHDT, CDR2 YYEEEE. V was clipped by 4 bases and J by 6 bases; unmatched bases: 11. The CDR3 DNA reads TGTGCCAGCAGCCCCTTAGCGGGTGGGACGGATACGCAGTATTTT. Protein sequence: CASSPLAGGTDTQYF.

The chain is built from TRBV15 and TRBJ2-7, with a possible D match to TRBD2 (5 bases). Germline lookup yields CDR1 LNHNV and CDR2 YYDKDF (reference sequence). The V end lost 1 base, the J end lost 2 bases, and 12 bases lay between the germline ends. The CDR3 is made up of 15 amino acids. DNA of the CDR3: TGTGCCACCAGCAGAGGCGGACTCACTCCCTACGAGCAGTACTTC. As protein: CATSRGGLTPYEQYF.

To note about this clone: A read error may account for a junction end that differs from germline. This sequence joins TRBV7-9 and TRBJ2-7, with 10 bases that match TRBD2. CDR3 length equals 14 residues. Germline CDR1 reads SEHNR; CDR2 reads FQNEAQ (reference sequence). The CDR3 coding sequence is TGTGCCAGCAGCATAGCGGGAGGCAACTACGAGCAGTACTTC. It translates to CASSIAGGNYEQYF.

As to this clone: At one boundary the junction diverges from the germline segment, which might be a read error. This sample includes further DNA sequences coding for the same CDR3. This chain's CDR3 is CASSMTGTGPYEQYF. The DNA for the CDR3 is TGTGCCAGCAGCATGACCGGGACAGGGCCCTACGAGCAATACTTC. The chain links TRBV7-2 to TRBJ2-7, with TRBD1 identical over 9 bases. Per germline, CDR1 SGHTA and CDR2 FQGNSA. This CDR3 has 15 residues. Looking up the rest from reference TRBV7-2 and TRBJ2-7 gives the full variable domain: GAGVSQSPSNKVTEKGKDVELRCDPISGHTALYWYRQSLGQGLEFLIYFQGNSAPDKSGLPSDRFSAERTGGSVSTLTIQRTQQEDSAVYLCASSMTGTGPYEQYFGPGTRLTVT.

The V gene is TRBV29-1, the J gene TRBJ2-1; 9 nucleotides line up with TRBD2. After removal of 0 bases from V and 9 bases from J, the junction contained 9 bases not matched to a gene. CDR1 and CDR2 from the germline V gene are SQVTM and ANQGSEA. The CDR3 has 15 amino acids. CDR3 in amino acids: CSVEDLGSGSREQFF. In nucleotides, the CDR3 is TGCAGCGTTGAAGACCTTGGTAGCGGGAGCCGTGAGCAGTTCTTC.

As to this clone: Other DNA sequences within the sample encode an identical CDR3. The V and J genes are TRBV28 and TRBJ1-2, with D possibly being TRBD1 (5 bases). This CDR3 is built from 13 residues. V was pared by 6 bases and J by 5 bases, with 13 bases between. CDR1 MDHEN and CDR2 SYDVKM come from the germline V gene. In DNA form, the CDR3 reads TGTGCCAGCAGCCTCACAGGAGAATATGGCTACACCTTC. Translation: CASSLTGEYGYTF.